This T cell receptor beta chain came from a study of beta chain features in type 1 diabetes. Concerning this clone: Its matching antigen is unknown.

Every bit of the isolated RNA underwent reverse transcription, so sequencing read expressed TCRB transcripts. TCRdb keeps only in-frame clones here, not all; method: immunoSEQ multiplex PCR. The table shows around 250,000 clones, with 25% to 30% occurring only once. The CDR3 runs to 12 residues. V dropped 6 bases and J dropped 0 bases, with 8 bases sitting between them. The germline CDR1 and CDR2 sequences are SQVTM and ANQGSEA. Whole-study results and caveats: When VDJ junctions were examined, type 1 diabetes patients showed fewer insertions and more deletions. PCR might preferentially amplify shorter templates, equally in patients and controls.

The receptor was derived from a man aged 30 to 45 in good health. The chain recombines TRBV29-1 with TRBJ1-1; tentatively, D is TRBD1 (6 bases). Material for sequencing was central memory CD4+ T cells from blood. CDR3 amino acids: CSVGTMNTEAFF. The CDR3 nucleotides read TGCAGCGTAGGGACAATGAACACTGAAGCTTTCTTT. The variable domain in full, completed from reference TRBV29-1 and TRBJ1-1, reads SAVISQKPSRDICQRGTSLTIQCQVDSQVTMMFWYRQQPGQSLTLIATANQGSEATYESGFVIDKFPISRPNLTFSTLTVSNMSPEDSSIYLCSVGTMNTEAFFGQGTRLTVV.